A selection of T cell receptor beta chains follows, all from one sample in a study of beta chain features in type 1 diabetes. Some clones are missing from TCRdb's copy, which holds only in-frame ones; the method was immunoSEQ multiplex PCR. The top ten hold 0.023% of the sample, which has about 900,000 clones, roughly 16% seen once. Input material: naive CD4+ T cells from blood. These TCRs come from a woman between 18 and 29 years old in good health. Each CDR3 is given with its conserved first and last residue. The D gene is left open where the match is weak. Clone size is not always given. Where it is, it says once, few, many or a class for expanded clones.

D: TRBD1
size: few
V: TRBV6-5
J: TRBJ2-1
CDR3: CASSYQGAGDNEQFF
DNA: TGTGCCAGCAGTTATCAGGGGGCTGGGGACAATGAGCAGTTCTTC

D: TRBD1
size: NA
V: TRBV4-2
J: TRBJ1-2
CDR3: CASSHRTIKNGTGLYGYTF
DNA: TGTGCCAGCAGCCATCGTACCATAAAAAACGGGACAGGGCTCTATGGCTACACCTTC

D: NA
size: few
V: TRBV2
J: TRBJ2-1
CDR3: CASSEGNYNEQFF
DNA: TGTGCCAGCAGTGAAGGGAACTACAATGAGCAGTTCTTC

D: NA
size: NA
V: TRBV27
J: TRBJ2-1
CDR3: CASSPTGSPVGREQFF
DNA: TGTGCCAGCAGTCCCACCGGGTCCCCCGTAGGTCGTGAGCAGTTCTTC

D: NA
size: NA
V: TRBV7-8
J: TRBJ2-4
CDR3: CASSYPPDQGRGAKNIQYF
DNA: TGTGCCAGCAGCTACCCCCCCGACCAGGGGCGAGGAGCCAAAAACATTCAGTACTTC

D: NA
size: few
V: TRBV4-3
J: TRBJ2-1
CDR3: CASNQEHGSYNEQFF
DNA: TGCGCCAGCAACCAAGAACATGGCTCCTACAATGAGCAGTTCTTC

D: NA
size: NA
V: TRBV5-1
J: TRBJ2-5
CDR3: CASSLRTAQETQYF
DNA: TGCGCCAGCAGCCTAAGGACGGCCCAAGAGACCCAGTACTTC

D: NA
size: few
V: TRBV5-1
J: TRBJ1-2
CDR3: CASSSNPGYGYTF
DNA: TGCGCCAGCAGCTCTAATCCGGGATATGGCTACACCTTC

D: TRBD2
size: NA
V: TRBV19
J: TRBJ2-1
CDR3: CASSILGEGPNEQFF
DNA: TGTGCCAGTAGTATTTTGGGGGAGGGCCCGAATGAGCAGTTCTTC

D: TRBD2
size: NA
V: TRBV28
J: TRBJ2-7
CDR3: CASRHPGLAGHEQYF
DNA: TGTGCCAGCAGACATCCGGGACTAGCGGGACATGAGCAGTACTTC

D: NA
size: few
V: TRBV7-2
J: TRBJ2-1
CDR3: CASSLLGLYNEQFF
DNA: TGTGCCAGCAGCTTACTAGGGCTATACAATGAGCAGTTCTTC